This TCR beta chain was retrieved from a study (dated by TCRdb to between 2015 and 2016). Background on the whole study: The origins of HIV persistence were investigated in individuals who naturally controlled HIV infection.

Spanning cysteine to phenylalanine, the CDR3 consists of 11 amino acids. Only the CDR3 part of the read is kept: 33 bases, read in frame from the first base. CDR1 is given as ENHRY and CDR2 as SYGVKD, both from the germline V gene. Relative to germline, V is 5 bases shorter and J is 5 bases shorter, with 6 bases between their ends. Library preparation was by 5' RACE. The sequencer listed for this sample is Illumina HiSeq 2000. The public reads were run again by TCRdb, first through fastp at Q25 and then through MiXCR, and only productive beta chains were kept. Rows matching on CDR3 protein sequence are summarized as one entry with the most common DNA and genes. The sample contains under 1,500 distinct CDR3 sequences, 6.5% to 9% of them found a single time. Of the sample, more than 10% is held by the ten largest clones. This clonotype counts as medium-sized (0.01 to 0.1%). There is no known antigen for this receptor. There are no base qualities to consult, and no much larger clone falls within one base.

This receptor chain uses TRBV10-3 and TRBJ1-1; there is no confident call for the D gene. This TCR was recovered from a male donor with HIV. The sample taken for sequencing was central memory T cells from blood PBMCs. According to the study, the label for this sample's cell subset or site signals: central memory CD4+ T cells. The DNA sequence is as follows: TGTGCCATCAGTAGCAATACTGAAGCTTTCTTT. It specifies CAISSNTEAFF.